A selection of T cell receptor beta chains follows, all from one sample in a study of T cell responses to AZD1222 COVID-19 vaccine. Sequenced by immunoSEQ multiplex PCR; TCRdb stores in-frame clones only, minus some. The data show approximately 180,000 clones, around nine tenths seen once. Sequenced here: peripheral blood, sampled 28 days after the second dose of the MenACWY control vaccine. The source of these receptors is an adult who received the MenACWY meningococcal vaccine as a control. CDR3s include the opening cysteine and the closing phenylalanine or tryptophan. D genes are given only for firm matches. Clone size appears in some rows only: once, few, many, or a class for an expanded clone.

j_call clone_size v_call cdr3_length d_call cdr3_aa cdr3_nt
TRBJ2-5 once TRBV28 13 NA CASSRRVIGTQYF TGTGCCAGCAGTCGGCGGGTCATCGGGACCCAGTACTTC
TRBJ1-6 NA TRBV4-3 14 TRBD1 CASSRDRENSPLHF TGCGCCAGCAGCCGGGACAGGGAAAATTCACCCCTCCACTTT
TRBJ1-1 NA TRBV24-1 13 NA CATTTRAGTEAFF TGTGCCACCACCACGAGGGCAGGGACTGAAGCTTTCTTT
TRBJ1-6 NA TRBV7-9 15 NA CASSLEWIFDSPLHF TGTGCCAGCAGCTTAGAATGGATTTTTGATTCACCCCTCCACTTT
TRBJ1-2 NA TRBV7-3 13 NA CASSSGSGGGYTF TGTGCCAGCAGCTCAGGTTCCGGGGGAGGCTACACCTTC
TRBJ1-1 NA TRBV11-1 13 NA CASSRLEYTEAFF TGTGCCAGCAGCCGCCTGGAGTACACTGAAGCTTTCTTT
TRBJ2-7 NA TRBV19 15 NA CASSPPRQAASEQYF TGTGCCAGTAGCCCACCGAGACAGGCGGCCTCCGAGCAGTACTTC
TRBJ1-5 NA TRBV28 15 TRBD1 CASSWGQGGFQPQHF TGTGCCAGCAGTTGGGGACAGGGAGGATTTCAGCCCCAGCATTTT
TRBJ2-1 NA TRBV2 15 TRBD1 CASSPTGTGWDEQFF TGTGCCAGCAGTCCAACCGGGACAGGGTGGGATGAGCAGTTCTTC
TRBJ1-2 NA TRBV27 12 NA CASRGLNYGYTF TGTGCCAGCAGGGGACTAAACTATGGCTACACCTTC
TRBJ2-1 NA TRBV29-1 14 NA CSVEGLDLHNEQFF TGCAGCGTTGAAGGACTAGATCTCCACAATGAGCAGTTCTTC
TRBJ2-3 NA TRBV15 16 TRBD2 CATSRVSGRATDTQYF TGTGCCACCAGCAGAGTCAGCGGGAGGGCCACAGATACGCAGTATTTT
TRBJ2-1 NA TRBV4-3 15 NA CASSQDQGSGNEQFF TGCGCCAGCAGCCAAGATCAGGGTAGCGGTAATGAGCAGTTCTTC
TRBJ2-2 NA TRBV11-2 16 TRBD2 CASSGGAGGLTGELFF TGTGCCAGCAGCGGGGGAGCGGGAGGACTCACCGGGGAGCTGTTTTTT
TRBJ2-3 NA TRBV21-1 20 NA CASSPGGLAGVGGNSDTQYF TGTGCCAGCAGCCCCGGGGGACTAGCGGGAGTAGGGGGTAATTCAGATACGCAGTATTTT
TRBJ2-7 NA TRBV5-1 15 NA CASSLGDVSSYEQYF TGCGCCAGCAGCTTGGGGGATGTGAGCTCCTACGAGCAGTACTTC
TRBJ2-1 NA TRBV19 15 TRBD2 CASSSRGGSYNEQFF TGTGCCAGTAGTTCTAGGGGAGGGTCCTACAATGAGCAGTTCTTC
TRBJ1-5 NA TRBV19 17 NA CASSIPEWGYSNQPQHF TGTGCCAGTAGTATCCCAGAATGGGGTTATAGCAATCAGCCCCAGCATTTT
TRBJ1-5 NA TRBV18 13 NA CASSPSSGQPQHF TGTGCCAGCTCACCATCGAGTGGTCAGCCCCAGCATTTT
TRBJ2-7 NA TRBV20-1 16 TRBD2 CSASGYGTISSYEQYF TGCAGTGCTAGTGGGTATGGGACTATTTCTTCCTACGAGCAGTACTTC
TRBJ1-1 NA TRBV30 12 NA CASQIMNTEAFF TGTGCCTCGCAGATCATGAACACTGAAGCTTTCTTT
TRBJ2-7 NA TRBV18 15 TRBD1 CASSPRGQGTYEQYF TGTGCCAGCTCACCGAGGGGACAGGGGACCTACGAGCAGTACTTC
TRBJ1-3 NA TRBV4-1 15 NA CASSRTGNSGNTIYF TGCGCCAGCAGCCGGACTGGGAACTCTGGAAACACCATATATTTT
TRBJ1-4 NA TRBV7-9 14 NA CASSPSLRDEKLFF TGTGCCAGCAGCCCTTCCCTCAGGGATGAAAAACTGTTTTTT
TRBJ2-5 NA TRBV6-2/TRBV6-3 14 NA CASSYSGTQETQYF TGTGCCAGCAGTTACTCAGGCACTCAAGAGACCCAGTACTTC
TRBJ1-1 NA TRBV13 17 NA CASSLWGIEILNTEAFF TGTGCCAGCAGCTTATGGGGAATAGAGATCCTGAACACTGAAGCTTTCTTT